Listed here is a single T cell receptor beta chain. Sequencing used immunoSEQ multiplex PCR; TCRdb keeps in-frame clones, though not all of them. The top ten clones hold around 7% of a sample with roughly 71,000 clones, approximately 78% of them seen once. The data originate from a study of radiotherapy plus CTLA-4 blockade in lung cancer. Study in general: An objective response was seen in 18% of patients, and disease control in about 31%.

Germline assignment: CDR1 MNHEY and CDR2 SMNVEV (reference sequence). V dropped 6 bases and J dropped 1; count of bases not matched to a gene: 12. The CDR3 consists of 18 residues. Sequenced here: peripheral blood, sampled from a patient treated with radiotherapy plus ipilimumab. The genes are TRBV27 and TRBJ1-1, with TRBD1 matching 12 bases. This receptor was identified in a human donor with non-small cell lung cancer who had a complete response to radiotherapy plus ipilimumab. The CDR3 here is CASRPLRDRGPENTEAFF. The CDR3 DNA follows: TGTGCCAGCAGACCCCTCCGGGACAGGGGGCCAGAGAACACTGAAGCTTTCTTT.